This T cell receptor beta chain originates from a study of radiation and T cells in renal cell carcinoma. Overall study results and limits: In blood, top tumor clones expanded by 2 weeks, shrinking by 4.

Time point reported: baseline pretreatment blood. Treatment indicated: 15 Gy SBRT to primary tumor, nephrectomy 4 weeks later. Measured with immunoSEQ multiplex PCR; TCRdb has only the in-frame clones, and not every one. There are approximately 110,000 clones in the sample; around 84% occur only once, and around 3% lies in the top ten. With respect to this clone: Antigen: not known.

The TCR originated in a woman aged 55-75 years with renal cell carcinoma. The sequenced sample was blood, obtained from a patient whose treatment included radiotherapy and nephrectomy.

DNA of the CDR3: TGTGCCAGCAGCTCCCAACCCTGGGGGTCCGAAGCTTTCTTT. Translation gives CASSSQPWGSEAFF. This chain joins TRBV7-3 and TRBJ1-1, with a tentative D call TRBD1 (5 bases). The CDR3 has 14 residues. In germline, CDR1 is SGHTA, CDR2 FQGTGA. Trimming removed 4 bases from V and 8 bases from J, with 17 bases in between. The full variable domain, in which reference TRBV7-3 and TRBJ1-1 provide the parts outside the CDR3, is GAGVSQTPSNKVTEKGKYVELRCDPISGHTALYWYRQSLGQGPEFLIYFQGTGAADDSGLPNDRFFAVRPEGSVSTLKIQRTERGDSAVYLCASSSQPWGSEAFFGQGTRLTVV.